Below are 11 T cell receptor beta chains sequenced from a single sample in a study of cytomegalovirus exposure and HLA in healthy donors. Using immunoSEQ multiplex PCR, the repertoire was profiled, and TCRdb retains in-frame clones only, with some absent. Of 90,000 to 150,000 clones detected, 88% appear once; the ten largest clones hold about 4.2%. The sample was PBMCs. Receptors originate from a man younger than 30 in good health and CMV-seropositive.

The CDR3 DNA follows: TGTGCCAGCAGTATGGGACCCAGGGGCTTTGGCTACACCTTC. Translation gives CASSMGPRGFGYTF. V usage is TRBV7-9 and J usage is TRBJ1-2; D is perhaps TRBD1 (6 bases). There are 14 residues in the CDR3. Trimming stripped 6 bases from V and 7 bases from J, with 18 bases between. Germline V CDR1 and CDR2: SEHNR, FQNEAQ (reference sequence).

V gene TRBV2 combines with J gene TRBJ1-2, with a tentative D call TRBD1 (5 bases). Trimming took 6 bases from V and 5 from J, leaving 13 bases between them. This CDR3 spans 13 amino acids. Germline-derived CDR1 and CDR2 are SNHLY and FYNNEI. CDR3 sequence: CASSTEAGYGYTF. The CDR3 DNA reads TGTGCCAGCAGCACCGAGGCAGGGTATGGCTACACCTTC.

The chain combines TRBV5-1 with TRBJ1-4, with TRBD1 matching over 11 bases. The trim removed 4 bases at V and 7 bases at J, leaving 9 bases unmatched. The CDR3 consists of 16 residues. Germline assignment: CDR1 SGHRS and CDR2 YFSETQ. CDR3 bases: TGCGCCAGCAGCCCCGGACAGGGGGCTTCTGGTGAAAAACTGTTTTTT. This sequence encodes CASSPGQGASGEKLFF.

The rearrangement uses TRBV19 and TRBJ2-3, with TRBD2 matching over 7 bases. The ends lost 8 bases at V and 6 bases at J; junction bases unmatched: 8. Germline V gene lookup returns CDR1 LNHDA and CDR2 SQIVND (reference sequence). CDR3 length: 13 amino acids. Here the CDR3 reads CASGAGVWDTQYF. CDR3 sequence (DNA): TGTGCCAGTGGGGCGGGGGTTTGGGATACGCAGTATTTT.

This sequence joins TRBV6-6 and TRBJ2-7; tentatively, D is TRBD2 (5 bases). Looked up from germline, CDR1 is MNHNY and CDR2 is SVGAGI (reference sequence). There are 15 residues in the CDR3. The V gene lost 3 bases and the J gene lost 0 bases, with 12 bases spanning the gap. CDR3 region: CASSYGRGSSYEQYF. CDR3 nucleotides: TGTGCCAGCAGTTATGGACGGGGAAGCTCCTACGAGCAGTACTTC.

The chain carries TRBV7-2 and TRBJ1-5; D gene unclear. V was pared by 1 base and J by 6 bases, with 16 bases between. The germline CDR1 and CDR2 sequences are SGHTA and FQGNSA. The CDR3 consists of 16 residues. The CDR3 is CASSLEVGPRSQPQHF. The DNA for the CDR3 is TGTGCCAGCAGCTTAGAGGTGGGCCCCCGAAGTCAGCCCCAGCATTTT.

V and J are TRBV30 and TRBJ1-5, with 8 bases that match TRBD1. Trimming cost V 1 base and J 8 bases; bases outside gene matches: 7. CDR1 and CDR2 (germline): GTSNPN, SVGIG (reference sequence). This CDR3 comprises 14 residues. The chain's CDR3 is CAWSGTGRGEPQHF. The CDR3 nucleotides read TGTGCCTGGAGTGGGACAGGGCGGGGAGAGCCCCAGCATTTT.

The CDR3 is CASSIKQAPSSHYGYTF. The CDR3 nucleotides are TGTGCCAGCAGCATCAAACAGGCCCCCTCCTCACACTATGGCTACACCTTC. The V call is TRBV5-4, the J call TRBJ1-2, with D maybe TRBD1 (5 bases). With 4 bases removed from V and 3 bases from J, the gap between germline ends came to 22 bases. Germline V gene data show CDR1 as SGHNT and CDR2 as YYREEE (reference sequence). The CDR3 has 17 residues. Based on the CDR3 plus reference TRBV5-4 and TRBJ1-2, the full variable domain is ETGVTQSPTHLIKTRGQQVTLRCSSQSGHNTVSWYQQALGQGPQFIFQYYREEENGRGNFPPRFSGLQFPNYSSELNVNALELDDSALYLCASSIKQAPSSHYGYTFGSGTRLTVV.

The rearrangement joins TRBV19 to TRBJ2-7; 9 bases fit TRBD1. The germline gives CDR1 LNHDA, CDR2 SQIVND (reference sequence). There are 14 residues in the CDR3. Trimming cost V 9 bases and J 5 bases; bases outside gene matches: 11. The CDR3 reads CASSAGQGVNEQYF. The DNA of the CDR3 is TGTGCCAGCTCAGCGGGACAGGGTGTGAACGAGCAGTACTTC.

V is TRBV7-9 and J is TRBJ1-1; D not certain. V gave up 5 bases and J gave up 6 bases, with 13 bases separating them. This CDR3 has 13 amino acids. The germline CDR1 and CDR2 sequences are SEHNR and FQNEAQ (reference sequence). CDR3 sequence (DNA): TGTGCCAGCAGCCCGCCTGCGTTGGCTGAAGCTTTCTTT. Translation gives CASSPPALAEAFF.

V usage is TRBV19 and J usage is TRBJ2-1; tentative D call: TRBD2 (6 bases). The CDR3 spans 11 residues. Germline-derived CDR1 and CDR2 are LNHDA and SQIVND (reference sequence). V was clipped by 10 bases and J by 4 bases, with 8 bases between them. In nucleotides, the CDR3 is TGTGCCACCGGGGGTTACAATGAGCAGTTCTTC. Translation gives CATGGYNEQFF.